Following are 31 T cell receptor beta chains from one sample sequenced in a study of blood T cell repertoires in COVID-19. The method was immunoSEQ multiplex PCR; TCRdb's version includes in-frame clones alone and lacks a portion of them. The sample contains some 200,000 clones, roughly 86% of which appear only once. The sample was peripheral blood. The receptors shown here come from a woman of 80 years or more in a cohort sampled during active or convalescent COVID-19.

This rearrangement joins TRBV5-1 to TRBJ1-1, with D maybe TRBD1 (5 bases). Deletions cut 4 bases from V and 4 bases from J, with 14 bases between. The CDR3 runs 14 residues. CDR1 SGHRS and CDR2 YFSETQ come from the germline V gene. DNA of the CDR3: TGCGCCAGCAGCCCCTGGGGAGGGGCCACTGAAGCTTTCTTT. Translating it yields CASSPWGGATEAFF.

The chain has TRBV6-5 and TRBJ1-1, with D possibly TRBD1 on 5 matching bases. The CDR3 extends over 13 amino acids. V dropped 5 bases and J dropped 6 bases, with 13 bases sitting between them. From germline, CDR1 is MNHEY and CDR2 SVGAGI. The CDR3 DNA reads as TGTGCCAGCAGTCCTCAGGGTTACGCTGAAGCTTTCTTT. Residues: CASSPQGYAEAFF.

The rearrangement links TRBV30 to TRBJ2-2; 10 positions agree with TRBD2. The J segment lost 6 bases and the V segment lost 4 bases, leaving 17 bases of the junction unmatched. The germline gives CDR1 GTSNPN, CDR2 SVGIG (reference sequence). The CDR3 sequence is 18 residues long. The CDR3 loop is CAWIAGGIFSSSAGELFF. The CDR3 DNA sequence: TGTGCCTGGATAGCGGGAGGAATATTCAGCTCGTCCGCCGGGGAGCTGTTTTTT.

This clone was seen a few times. The chain is built from TRBV30 and TRBJ1-4; maybe TRBD1 (5 bases). Looked up from germline, CDR1 is GTSNPN and CDR2 is SVGIG (reference sequence). The CDR3 has 12 residues. Trimming stripped 7 bases from V and 7 bases from J, with 13 bases between. CDR3 DNA sequence: TGTGCCTCGGGGAGGGGCTTTGAAAAACTGTTTTTT. This encodes CASGRGFEKLFF.

The V and J genes are TRBV10-1 and TRBJ1-5; weak D call: TRBD1 (5 bases). Per germline, CDR1 WNHNN and CDR2 SYGVQD (reference sequence). The CDR3 is made up of 15 amino acids. Trimming shortened V by 4 bases and J by 0 bases, and 10 bases separated the two germline ends. CDR3 DNA sequence: TGCGCCAGCAGTGGAAAGGGGTATAGCAATCAGCCCCAGCATTTT. Translation: CASSGKGYSNQPQHF.

V is TRBV11-3 and J is TRBJ1-2; 7 nucleotides agree with TRBD1. V was clipped by 2 bases and J by 6 bases; unmatched bases: 0. Germline assignment: CDR1 SGHNT and CDR2 YENEEA. This CDR3 has 12 residues. DNA of the CDR3: TGTGCCAGCAGCTTAACAGGGGATGGCTACACCTTC. Its translation is CASSLTGDGYTF.

The V gene is TRBV13, the J gene TRBJ1-6, with D tentatively TRBD1 (6 bases). There are 16 residues in the CDR3. Germline V gene lookup returns CDR1 PRHDT and CDR2 FYEKMQ (reference sequence). Trimming removed 0 bases at V and 7 bases at J, with 13 bases between. CDR3 coding DNA: TGTGCCAGCAGCTTAGGTACAGGGTACCGAAATTCACCCCTCCACTTT. This encodes CASSLGTGYRNSPLHF.

V is TRBV5-4 and J is TRBJ2-2; the D gene is possibly TRBD1 (6 bases). Germline lookup yields CDR1 SGHNT and CDR2 YYREEE (reference sequence). V lost 2 bases and J lost 3, with 8 bases in between. The CDR3 runs 14 residues. This CDR3 is CASSFWGHTGELFF. In DNA form, the CDR3 reads TGTGCCAGCAGCTTCTGGGGGCACACCGGGGAGCTGTTTTTT. The variable domain in full, completed from reference TRBV5-4 and TRBJ2-2, reads ETGVTQSPTHLIKTRGQQVTLRCSSQSGHNTVSWYQQALGQGPQFIFQYYREEENGRGNFPPRFSGLQFPNYSSELNVNALELDDSALYLCASSFWGHTGELFFGEGSRLTVL.

This clone was recorded once. V and J are TRBV7-9 and TRBJ2-7; possibly TRBD2 for D (5 bases). The germline CDR1 and CDR2 sequences are SEHNR and FQNEAQ (reference sequence). With 5 bases removed from V and 3 bases from J, the gap between germline ends came to 14 bases. The CDR3 length is 14 residues. The CDR3 reads CASSTLTGIYEQYF. DNA of the CDR3: TGTGCCAGCAGCACCCTGACGGGAATCTACGAGCAGTACTTC.

The chain links TRBV6-5 to TRBJ1-5; possible D gene TRBD1, 5 bases. CDR1 is MNHEY, CDR2 SVGAGI, per germline. Deletions cut 10 bases from V and 7 bases from J, with 17 bases between. The CDR3 runs to 13 residues. The CDR3 is CATNAGPRQPQHF. Here the CDR3 DNA reads TGTGCCACCAACGCGGGGCCAAGGCAGCCCCAGCATTTT.

The V gene is TRBV4-2, the J gene TRBJ2-1; 14 positions agree with TRBD2. J gave up 5 bases and V 0 bases, and 3 bases lay outside the gene matches. The CDR3 loop spans 17 amino acids. Germline V gene lookup returns CDR1 LGHNA and CDR2 YNFKEQ. The DNA of the CDR3 is TGTGCCAGCAGCCAAGACCCGGGACTAGCGGGGGACAATGAGCAGTTCTTC. It is translated as CASSQDPGLAGDNEQFF.

Only one count was recorded for this clone. CDR3 sequence (DNA): TGTGCCATCAGTGAGCGTGAACAGGGGACCGAGCAGTACTTC. It translates to CAISEREQGTEQYF. The rearrangement joins TRBV10-3 to TRBJ2-7; 7 bases map to TRBD1. Germline V gene lookup returns CDR1 ENHRY and CDR2 SYGVKD. This CDR3 has 14 amino acids. V lost 2 bases, J lost 6 bases, and 7 bases stayed unmatched.

The chain links TRBV13 to TRBJ2-7; the D is unclear. CDR1 and CDR2 (germline): PRHDT, FYEKMQ (reference sequence). Trimming stripped 4 bases from V and 0 bases from J, with 16 bases between. This CDR3 spans 16 amino acids. The CDR3 spells CASSSRANRSSYEQYV. The CDR3 DNA sequence: TGTGCCAGCAGCTCGCGCGCAAACCGAAGCTCCTACGAGCAGTACGTC.

The chain is built from TRBV15 and TRBJ2-3, with D maybe TRBD1 (7 bases). The CDR3 contains 14 residues. In germline, CDR1 is LNHNV, CDR2 YYDKDF (reference sequence). Trimming took 1 base from V and 5 from J, leaving 10 bases between them. CDR3 bases: TGTGCCACCAGCAGAGGGCAGGGGGGAGATACGCAGTATTTT. It is translated as CATSRGQGGDTQYF.

This chain connects TRBV5-5 to TRBJ2-5, with 7 bases matching TRBD2. The junction had 7 bases not matched to a gene; V was cut back by 5 bases and J by 3 bases. The CDR3 contains 14 residues. Germline V lookup: CDR1 SGHKS, CDR2 YYEKEE (reference sequence). CDR3 amino acids: CASSPTGTKETQYF. The DNA of the CDR3 is TGTGCCAGCAGTCCCACCGGGACTAAAGAGACCCAGTACTTC. The full variable domain, with the rest looked up from reference TRBV5-5 and TRBJ2-5, is DAGVTQSPTHLIKTRGQQVTLRCSPISGHKSVSWYQQVLGQGPQFIFQYYEKEERGRGNFPDRFSARQFPNYSSELNVNALLLGDSALYLCASSPTGTKETQYFGPGTRLLVL.

V is TRBV25-1 and J is TRBJ1-5; no definite D call. V was cut by 2 bases and J by 0 bases, with 17 bases left in between. The CDR3 loop spans 18 amino acids. Germline CDR1 and CDR2: MGHDK and SYGVNS. The CDR3 nucleotides are TGTGCCAGCAGTGAAGCCTGTCTAGGATTCTATAGCAATCAGCCCCAGCATTTT. Its translation is CASSEACLGFYSNQPQHF. Full variable domain (remainder filled in from reference TRBV25-1 and TRBJ1-5): EADIYQTPRYLVIGTGKKITLECSQTMGHDKMYWYQQDPGMELHLIHYSYGVNSTEKGDLSSESTVSRIRTEHFPLTLESARPSHTSQYLCASSEACLGFYSNQPQHFGDGTRLSIL.

DNA of the CDR3: TGCGCCAGTAGTGGGACTAGCGGGAGCAATGAGCAGTTCTTC. This encodes CASSGTSGSNEQFF. This sequence joins TRBV5-1 and TRBJ2-1, with 14 bases fitting TRBD2. V shed 8 bases and J 6 bases; nucleotides not matched to a gene: 4. CDR1 is SGHRS and CDR2 is YFSETQ in the germline V gene. This CDR3 has 14 residues. The whole variable domain, remainder taken from reference TRBV5-1 and TRBJ2-1, is KAGVTQTPRYLIKTRGQQVTLSCSPISGHRSVSWYQQTPGQGLQFLFEYFSETQRNKGNFPGRFSGRQFSNSRSEMNVSTLELGDSALYLCASSGTSGSNEQFFGPGTRLTVL.

This clone was observed once. The CDR3 DNA reads as TGTGCCAGCAGTGGCCGCATGAACACTGAAGCTTTCTTT. Its translation is CASSGRMNTEAFF. The chain carries TRBV27 and TRBJ1-1, with D unclear. V lost 5 bases and J lost 0, with 7 bases in between. The length of the CDR3 is 13 residues. Germline V lookup: CDR1 MNHEY, CDR2 SMNVEV (reference sequence).

V and J are TRBV6-1 and TRBJ2-3; 7 positions match TRBD2. The CDR3 consists of 15 residues. Trimming cost V 0 bases and J 4 bases; bases outside gene matches: 4. Germline V gene data show CDR1 as MNHNS and CDR2 as SASEGT. The CDR3 spells CASSEAGGPSDTQYF. The CDR3 nucleotides are TGTGCCAGCAGTGAAGCGGGAGGGCCATCAGATACGCAGTATTTT.

The chain carries TRBV6-5 and TRBJ2-7; D uncertain. V lost 5 bases and J 4 bases, leaving 12 bases between the germline ends. Germline lookup yields CDR1 MNHEY and CDR2 SVGAGI. The CDR3 length is 13 residues. In DNA form, the CDR3 reads TGTGCCAGCAGTCAAAACAGAGATTACGAGCAGTACGTC. Translation gives CASSQNRDYEQYV.

This clone was observed a few times. V is TRBV19 and J is TRBJ1-5, with D maybe TRBD1 (6 bases). V was clipped by 3 bases and J by 1 base, with 10 bases between them. In germline, CDR1 is LNHDA, CDR2 SQIVND (reference sequence). This CDR3 is built from 15 residues. The CDR3 DNA is TGTGCCAGTAGTATTGGGGGACAAAGCAATCAGCCCCAGCATTTT. Amino acids: CASSIGGQSNQPQHF. Together with reference TRBV19 and TRBJ1-5, the CDR3 gives the full variable domain: DGGITQSPKYLFRKEGQNVTLSCEQNLNHDAMYWYRQDPGQGLRLIYYSQIVNDFQKGDIAEGYSVSREKKESFPLTVTSAQKNPTAFYLCASSIGGQSNQPQHFGDGTRLSIL.

The chain has TRBV4-3 and TRBJ2-2; weak D call: TRBD1 (6 bases). The CDR3 is 15 amino acids. Germline loops: CDR1 LGHNA, CDR2 YSLEER. The V and J ends lost 4 bases and 1 base respectively, with 10 bases between them. The DNA for the CDR3 is TGCGCCAGCAGCCCCAGGGGACAGAACACCGGGGAGCTGTTTTTT. It codes for CASSPRGQNTGELFF.

This clone has only one observation. The chain combines TRBV9 with TRBJ1-2; D gene ambiguous. The CDR3 has 16 residues. CDR1 is SGDLS and CDR2 is YYNGEE in the germline V gene. With 0 bases removed from V and 8 bases from J, the gap between germline ends came to 20 bases. The CDR3 reads CASSVGLREGRQGYTF. The CDR3 coding sequence is TGTGCCAGCAGCGTAGGGCTGAGAGAGGGCCGTCAAGGCTACACCTTC.

The chain couples TRBV24-1 to TRBJ2-1, with a tentative D call TRBD2 (5 bases). The CDR3 consists of 16 residues. CDR1 KGHDR and CDR2 SFDVKD come from the germline V gene. V lost 5 bases, J lost 6 bases, and 19 bases lay in between. CDR3 bases: TGTGCCACCAGTGCTGGGCGGGCTGCGGTCTCCAATGAGCAGTTCTTC. Encoded protein: CATSAGRAAVSNEQFF.

The genes are TRBV5-1 and TRBJ2-5; 9 nucleotides match TRBD1. Germline CDR1 SGHRS, CDR2 YFSETQ. Trimming at V came to 4 bases and at J to 7 bases, leaving 11 bases not matched to a gene. The CDR3 contains 15 residues. The CDR3 region is CASSLRDRASGTQYF. In DNA form, the CDR3 reads TGCGCCAGCAGCCTGCGGGACAGGGCCTCCGGGACCCAGTACTTC.

The genes are TRBV19 and TRBJ1-2; D gene uncertain. Between the trimmed V and J ends, which lost 7 bases and 3 bases, there was a span of 12 bases. The V gene's germline CDR1 is LNHDA and CDR2 SQIVND (reference sequence). The CDR3 is 13 residues long. CDR3 amino acids: CASKVSDYYGYTF. CDR3 bases: TGTGCCAGTAAAGTGTCGGACTACTATGGCTACACCTTC.

The rearrangement links TRBV7-2 to TRBJ1-5; tentative D call: TRBD1 (6 bases). The CDR3 covers 15 residues. Germline lookup yields CDR1 SGHTA and CDR2 FQGNSA. Trimming stripped 2 bases from V and 0 bases from J, with 8 bases between. Written as DNA, the CDR3 is TGTGCCAGCAGCTTAAGGGGGTATAGCAATCAGCCCCAGCATTTT. As protein: CASSLRGYSNQPQHF.

This chain uses TRBV7-8 with TRBJ2-3; 7 bases are shared with TRBD1. Per germline, CDR1 SGHVS and CDR2 FQNEAQ. V shed 4 bases and J 6 bases; nucleotides not matched to a gene: 4. This CDR3 comprises 13 residues. The CDR3 reads CASSSTDRDTQYF. The CDR3 bases are TGTGCCAGCAGCTCCACGGACAGGGATACGCAGTATTTT.

The chain carries TRBV9 and TRBJ1-4, with 8 bases lining up with TRBD1. Germline-derived CDR1 and CDR2 are SGDLS and YYNGEE. The CDR3 is 16 residues long. V shed 4 bases, J shed 1 base, and the junction held 6 bases outside the gene matches. The CDR3 here is CASSFGTGLTNEKLFF. CDR3 bases: TGTGCCAGCAGCTTCGGGACAGGTCTAACTAATGAAAAACTGTTTTTT.

The gene calls are TRBV19 and TRBJ1-1; D perhaps matches TRBD1 (6 bases). The CDR3 extends over 14 amino acids. V lost 4 bases and J lost 0, with 9 bases in between. Looked up from germline, CDR1 is LNHDA and CDR2 is SQIVND (reference sequence). CDR3 nucleotide sequence: TGTGCCAGTAGTAATACAGGGTTGAACACTGAAGCTTTCTTT. Translation: CASSNTGLNTEAFF.

This clone was found a few times. This chain joins TRBV18 and TRBJ1-5; 11 bases map to TRBD1. V was clipped by 6 bases and J by 5 bases; unmatched bases: 9. The CDR3 length is 16 residues. Per the germline V gene, CDR1 is KGHSH and CDR2 is LQKENI. The CDR3 coding sequence is TGTGCCAGCTCTCACGAGGACAGGGGGCGAGATCAGCCCCAGCATTTT. As protein: CASSHEDRGRDQPQHF.